The 31 T cell receptor beta chains reported below all come from one sample, sequenced in a study of neurological immune-mediated disorders. Each CDR3 protein gets one entry after TCRdb re-called the 5' RACE reads with MiXCR. Here the sample spans about 50,000 distinct CDR3 sequences, 2.5% to 3.5% being singletons. Sequenced input: PBMCs. The receptors stem from a woman between 45 and 65 years old with multiple sclerosis.

This clonotype showed up many times. This chain links TRBV12-3 or TRBV12-4 with TRBJ1-3; 8 bases fit TRBD1. The CDR3 sequence is 17 residues long. V lost 3 bases, J lost 4 bases, and 11 bases stayed unmatched. The CDR3 DNA sequence: TGTGCCAGCAGTTTGGACAGGGCGCTCTTCCGGGGAAACACCATATATTTT. Protein product: CASSLDRALFRGNTIYF.

A few counts support this clonotype. The chain couples TRBV6-1 to TRBJ1-1; D ambiguous. Trimming shortened V by 5 bases and J by 8 bases, and 9 bases separated the two germline ends. CDR1 MNHNS and CDR2 SASEGT come from the germline V gene. CDR3 length: 11 residues. The CDR3 loop reads CASSLRFEAFF. Written as DNA, the CDR3 is TGTGCCAGCAGTCTACGATTCGAAGCTTTCTTT.

This clonotype was seen ten or more times. The rearrangement uses TRBV5-8 and TRBJ1-5; D perhaps matches TRBD1 (6 bases). Germline V gives CDR1 SGHTS, CDR2 YDEGEE. V gave up 4 bases and J gave up 0 bases, with 11 bases separating them. The CDR3 spans 15 residues. The CDR3, as DNA: TGTGCCAGCAGCCAAGGACAGATTAGCAATCAGCCCCAGCATTTT. Its translation is CASSQGQISNQPQHF.

This clonotype was observed many times. The V call is TRBV12-3 or TRBV12-4, the J call TRBJ2-6, with D possibly being TRBD2 (6 bases). The CDR3 runs 16 residues. Deletions cut 7 bases from V and 0 bases from J, with 13 bases between. CDR3 sequence (DNA): TGTGCCAGCACTAAATGGGGGGTCTCTGGGGCCAACGTCCTGACTTTC. It codes for CASTKWGVSGANVLTF.

This clonotype was seen ten or more times. The chain combines TRBV2 with TRBJ2-7; the D is unclear. This CDR3 has 12 amino acids. V shed 6 bases and J shed 2 bases, with 8 bases lying between them. Looked up from germline, CDR1 is SNHLY and CDR2 is FYNNEI. CDR3: CASRDPTYEQYF. The CDR3 DNA reads TGTGCCAGCAGGGACCCCACCTACGAGCAGTACTTC.

There are many counts of this clonotype. A junction end diverges from the germline sequence, so it may reflect a read error. This chain joins TRBV5-1 and TRBJ2-5; the D call may be TRBD1 or TRBD2 (5 bases each). Germline assignment: CDR1 SGHRS and CDR2 YFSETQ. The CDR3 extends over 14 amino acids. The CDR3, as DNA: TGCGCCAGCAGCTTGGTGGCACTTCCAGGGACCCCGTACTTC. It translates to CASSLVALPGTPYF. Complete variable domain (other parts from reference TRBV5-1 and TRBJ2-5): KAGVTQTPRYLIKTRGQQVTLSCSPISGHRSVSWYQQTPGQGLQFLFEYFSETQRNKGNFPGRFSGRQFSNSRSEMNVSTLELGDSALYLCASSLVALPGTPYFGPGTRLLVL.

This clonotype was seen repeatedly, ten times or more. The V gene is TRBV6-6, the J gene TRBJ1-5; no firm D call. The germline gives CDR1 MNHNY, CDR2 SVGAGI (reference sequence). The CDR3 spans 16 residues. V dropped 0 bases and J dropped 2 bases, with 11 bases sitting between them. The CDR3: CASSYSTSVGNQPQHF. CDR3 nucleotide sequence: TGTGCCAGCAGTTACTCCACCAGTGTTGGCAATCAGCCCCAGCATTTT.

This clonotype was recorded at least ten times. The V gene is TRBV2, the J gene TRBJ2-2; D gene uncertain. Germline CDR1 SNHLY, CDR2 FYNNEI. V lost 7 bases to trimming and J lost 8 bases, with 17 bases between them. This CDR3 is 14 amino acids long. CDR3 in amino acids: CASTVDPLVGELFF. The CDR3 DNA reads TGTGCCAGCACCGTAGACCCTCTCGTAGGGGAGCTGTTTTTT. Using reference TRBV2 and TRBJ2-2 for the parts outside the CDR3, the full variable domain is EPEVTQTPSHQVTQMGQEVILRCVPISNHLYFYWYRQILGQKVEFLVSFYNNEISEKSEIFDDQFSVERPDGSNFTLKIRSTKLEDSAMYFCASTVDPLVGELFFGEGSRLTVL.

This clonotype was recorded many times. The gene calls are TRBV7-2 and TRBJ2-1, with 8 bases identical to TRBD2. The CDR3 is 15 amino acids. The junction had 10 bases not matched to a gene; V was cut back by 8 bases and J by 4 bases. CDR1 is SGHTA, CDR2 FQGNSA, per germline. As DNA, the CDR3 is TGTGCCAGCCGGGAGGGACTCAACCTATACAATGAGCAGTTCTTC. Protein product: CASREGLNLYNEQFF.

This clonotype was observed at least ten times. V usage is TRBV7-9 and J usage is TRBJ2-2; 11 nucleotides agree with TRBD2. J lost 3 bases, V lost 5 bases, and 14 bases had no gene match. CDR1 SEHNR and CDR2 FQNEAQ come from the germline V gene (reference sequence). CDR3 size: 19 residues. The CDR3 bases are TGTGCCAGCAGCCTCGCCCAGGGCCTAGCGGGGGGACACACCGGGGAGCTGTTTTTT. Its translation: CASSLAQGLAGGHTGELFF.

This clonotype was recorded at least ten times. The chain links TRBV12-3 or TRBV12-4 to TRBJ2-5; D gene uncertain. CDR3 length: 15 amino acids. V was clipped by 6 bases and J by 5 bases, with 19 bases between them. The CDR3 DNA is TGTGCCAGCAGGAGGAAAGGCTCGGTCGGGGAGACCCAGTACTTC. Amino acid sequence: CASRRKGSVGETQYF.

A few counts support this clonotype. With a much larger clone just one base away, this may be a read error. The chain is built from TRBV20-1 and TRBJ1-5; D may be TRBD1 (6 bases). Trimming took off 7 bases at V and 4 bases at J, with 11 bases between the two ends. From germline, CDR1 is DFQATT and CDR2 SNEGSKA (reference sequence). CDR3 length: 12 residues. As DNA, the CDR3 is TGCAGTGACGCCCAGGGGAATCAGCCCCAGCATTTT. This encodes CSDAQGNQPQHF.

Details on this clonotype: This could be a read error, since a much larger clone is one nucleotide away. The chain carries TRBV6-1 and TRBJ2-2; D might be TRBD2 (5 bases). CDR3 length equals 14 residues. The V gene lost 5 bases and the J gene lost 1 base, with 8 bases spanning the gap. Germline loops: CDR1 MNHNS, CDR2 SASEGT. The CDR3 DNA sequence: TGTGCCAGCAGTTGGACTTGGAACACCGGGGAGCTGTTTTTT. Encoded protein: CASSWTWNTGELFF.

This clonotype was detected ten times or more. CDR3 sequence: CSAPSSYEQYF. The CDR3 DNA reads as TGCAGTGCTCCTAGCTCCTACGAGCAGTACTTC. The chain employs TRBV20-1 and TRBJ2-7; D unclear. Germline loops: CDR1 DFQATT, CDR2 SNEGSKA (reference sequence). The CDR3 spans 11 residues. Trimming removed 5 bases from V and 0 bases from J, with 5 bases in between.

This clonotype was seen many times. The chain employs TRBV10-3 and TRBJ1-2; TRBD1 matches at 7 bases. Germline CDR1 is ENHRY and CDR2 is SYGVKD. The CDR3 has 15 residues. J was trimmed by 4 bases and V by 7 bases; bases with no gene match: 12. The CDR3 DNA reads TGTGCCATCACTGGAGGGCAGGGGGGAACCTATGGCTACACCTTC. This translates into CAITGGQGGTYGYTF.

This clonotype has at least ten counts. The CDR3 here is CAIGQGGEQYV. The CDR3 DNA follows: TGTGCCATCGGACAGGGCGGGGAGCAGTACGTC. The gene calls are TRBV10-3 and TRBJ2-7; 8 bases are shared with TRBD1. The V and J ends lost 8 bases and 7 bases, in that order; junction bases with no gene match: 4. The CDR3 length is 11 residues. Germline V gene sequence: CDR1 ENHRY, CDR2 SYGVKD.

Ten or more counts support this clonotype. The J gene is TRBJ1-4, the V gene TRBV7-9; D is undetermined. Germline values: CDR1 SEHNR, CDR2 FQNEAQ (reference sequence). Trimming took 5 bases from V and 7 from J, leaving 14 bases between them. The CDR3 covers 14 residues. The CDR3: CASSLVGVAEKLFF. In nucleotides, the CDR3 is TGTGCCAGCAGCCTCGTCGGGGTGGCTGAAAAACTGTTTTTT.

In its sample, this clonotype was seen many times. The genes are TRBV6-5 and TRBJ2-7, with 8 bases identical to TRBD2. V shed 5 bases and J 7 bases; nucleotides not matched to a gene: 7. The CDR3 spans 13 residues. The germline CDR1 and CDR2 sequences are MNHEY and SVGAGI. The chain's CDR3 is CASSSGSRGEQYF. The DNA for the CDR3 is TGTGCCAGCAGTAGCGGGAGTAGGGGTGAGCAGTACTTC.

This clonotype occurred many times. The gene calls are TRBV5-1 and TRBJ2-3; 8 bases are shared with TRBD2. The CDR3 extends over 16 amino acids. Germline lookup yields CDR1 SGHRS and CDR2 YFSETQ. Trimming removed 0 bases from V and 1 base from J; junction bases left unmatched: 4. CDR3 in DNA: TGCGCCAGCAGCTTGGAGGTTAGCGGGGGCACAGATACGCAGTATTTT. Protein sequence: CASSLEVSGGTDTQYF.

This clonotype was seen ten or more times. The genes are TRBV18 and TRBJ2-1; no clear D gene. Trimming left V 1 base short and J 0 bases short, with 10 bases between. The CDR3 spans 16 residues. CDR1 is KGHSH, CDR2 LQKENI, per germline. The CDR3, as DNA: TGTGCCAGCTCACCACGTCCCTTGAGCTCCTACAATGAGCAGTTCTTC. Translated, it gives CASSPRPLSSYNEQFF.

This clonotype has just a few counts. The gene calls are TRBV9 and TRBJ1-1, with D uncertain. The CDR3 contains 14 residues. The V gene lost 3 bases and the J gene lost 1 base, with 10 bases spanning the gap. Germline V lookup: CDR1 SGDLS, CDR2 YYNGEE. CDR3 nucleotides: TGTGCCAGCAGCGCTAAGGTCCGGAACACTGAAGCTTTCTTT. Its translation: CASSAKVRNTEAFF.

This clonotype occurred many times. This rearrangement joins TRBV10-3 to TRBJ1-3; unclear D gene. V was shortened by 10 bases and J by 0 bases, with 13 bases between the two germline ends. This CDR3 comprises 14 residues. Germline V gives CDR1 ENHRY, CDR2 SYGVKD. CDR3 sequence: CATLGSASGNTIYF. The DNA for the CDR3 is TGTGCCACCCTTGGGTCCGCCTCTGGAAACACCATATATTTT.

The table lists this clonotype with many counts. In DNA form, the CDR3 reads TGTGCCAGCAGCTTAACTTCGGGGTTAAGCTCTGGGGCCAACGTCCTGACTTTC. Residues: CASSLTSGLSSGANVLTF. The chain is built from TRBV7-8 and TRBJ2-6; D is perhaps TRBD2 (5 bases). The length of the CDR3 is 18 residues. Per germline, CDR1 SGHVS and CDR2 FQNEAQ. The V end lost 2 bases, the J end lost 0 bases, and 14 bases lay between the germline ends.

In this sample, this clonotype turned up many times. The chain has TRBV5-1 and TRBJ2-1; 13 positions agree with TRBD2. Germline CDR1 and CDR2: SGHRS and YFSETQ. The CDR3 is made up of 17 amino acids. V shed 4 bases and J 0 bases; nucleotides not matched to a gene: 4. CDR3 bases: TGCGCCAGCAGCCTACTAGCGGGAGGGAGCTCCTACAATGAGCAGTTCTTC. As protein: CASSLLAGGSSYNEQFF.

Many counts were recorded for this clonotype. The chain is built from TRBV5-1 and TRBJ2-1, with TRBD1 as a possible D gene (5 bases). The V end lost 4 bases, the J end lost 0 bases, and 11 bases lay between the germline ends. CDR1 and CDR2 from the germline V gene are SGHRS and YFSETQ. The CDR3 length is 15 residues. The CDR3 reads CASSPRVTSYNEQFF. Written as DNA, the CDR3 is TGCGCCAGCAGCCCCAGGGTAACCTCCTACAATGAGCAGTTCTTC.

The rearrangement joins TRBV7-8 to TRBJ2-5, with 12 bases matching TRBD2. Germline CDR1 reads SGHVS; CDR2 reads FQNEAQ. Unmatched junction bases numbered 6, after V lost 4 bases and J lost 6 bases. The CDR3 spans 15 residues. The CDR3 sequence is CASSSLTSGRQTQYF. Written as DNA, the CDR3 is TGTGCCAGCAGCTCGTTGACTAGCGGGAGACAGACCCAGTACTTC.

This clonotype was detected many times. V gene TRBV5-6 combines with J gene TRBJ2-5; 10 nucleotides line up with TRBD2. Per the germline V gene, CDR1 is SGHDT and CDR2 is YYEEEE. The CDR3 is 13 amino acids. J was trimmed by 2 bases and V by 7 bases; bases with no gene match: 2. The CDR3 loop is CASRAGGQETQYF. In DNA form, the CDR3 reads TGTGCCAGCCGAGCGGGAGGGCAAGAGACCCAGTACTTC.

There are many counts of this clonotype. The genes are TRBV20-1 and TRBJ2-7; TRBD1 agrees at 9 bases. The CDR3 has 15 amino acids. CDR1 DFQATT and CDR2 SNEGSKA come from the germline V gene (reference sequence). V shed 0 bases, J shed 0 bases, and the junction held 3 bases outside the gene matches. The CDR3 region is CSARDGTGYSYEQYF. The DNA of the CDR3 is TGCAGTGCTAGAGACGGGACAGGGTACTCCTACGAGCAGTACTTC.

This clonotype was detected many times. The chain combines TRBV2 with TRBJ2-2, with unresolved D. Germline V lookup: CDR1 SNHLY, CDR2 FYNNEI. Deletions cut 6 bases from V and 2 bases from J, with 10 bases between. This CDR3 has 14 amino acids. The CDR3 region is CASSLTVNTGELFF. CDR3 coding DNA: TGTGCCAGCAGCCTGACTGTAAACACCGGGGAGCTGTTTTTT.

This clonotype was detected many times. The chain carries TRBV20-1 and TRBJ1-6, with 7 bases identical to TRBD1. CDR1 and CDR2 from the germline V gene are DFQATT and SNEGSKA (reference sequence). The length of the CDR3 is 14 residues. Losses at the gene ends were 2 bases for V and 5 bases for J; bases not matched to a gene: 3. The CDR3 region is CSARRDSHNSPLHF. CDR3 coding DNA: TGCAGTGCTAGAAGGGACAGTCATAATTCACCCCTCCACTTT.

Ten or more counts support this clonotype. The chain carries TRBV20-1 and TRBJ2-1, with 7 bases fitting TRBD2. Germline V lookup: CDR1 DFQATT, CDR2 SNEGSKA (reference sequence). CDR3 length: 14 residues. V trimming: 6 bases; J trimming: 0 bases; junction bases outside the gene matches: 5. This chain's CDR3 is CSAQLASSYNEQFF. The DNA for the CDR3 is TGCAGTGCCCAACTAGCGTCCTCCTACAATGAGCAGTTCTTC.